The source of this T cell receptor beta chain is a study of T cells in Graves' hyperthyroidism and ophthalmopathy. Overall study results and limits: Most thyroid-expanded clonotypes above 0.001 were also found in blood.

This clonotype was observed many times. Its antigen is not known. This CDR3 contains 13 residues. V was cut by 5 bases and J by 9 bases, with 11 bases left in between. From RNA transcripts, TCR beta CDR3 regions were amplified. HTBI primers were used for first-round RT-PCR of the TCR CDR3. Each CDR3 protein gets one entry after TCRdb re-called the multiplex PCR reads with MiXCR. The profile shows about 380,000 distinct CDR3 sequences, around 20% of them singletons. The chain links TRBV12-3 or TRBV12-4 to TRBJ1-6; D gene uncertain. Sequenced material: blood. The source is a man aged 18 to 29 with Graves' ophthalmopathy. The CDR3 region is CASSPREFSPLHF. Written as DNA, the CDR3 is TGTGCCAGCAGTCCTAGGGAGTTTTCACCCCTCCACTTT.